These 29 T cell receptor beta chains were sequenced from one sample in a study of CD8 T cells in ankylosing spondylitis. TCRdb re-called the 5' RACE reads with MiXCR, one entry per CDR3 protein. The table includes about 160,000 distinct CDR3 sequences, around 20% detected once. What was sequenced was blood, either unsorted or a sorted T cell fraction (not recorded which). The origin of the receptors is a male donor with ankylosing spondylitis or in good health (not recorded which).

As to this clonotype: This may come from a read error, since a much larger clone is one base off. CDR3 DNA: TGCGTCAGCAGCTTGGTGACAGGGACGTGGTACGAGCAGTACTTC. Its protein is CVSSLVTGTWYEQYF. This rearrangement joins TRBV5-1 to TRBJ2-7; TRBD1 aligns across 7 bases. The CDR3 length is 15 residues. Germline V CDR1 and CDR2: SGHRS, YFSETQ.

In its sample, this clonotype was seen a few times. The chain combines TRBV10-1 with TRBJ2-3; 7 bases line up with TRBD2. The CDR3 extends over 17 amino acids. Germline V gives CDR1 WNHNN, CDR2 SYGVQD (reference sequence). The J segment lost 2 bases and the V segment lost 7 bases, leaving 15 bases of the junction unmatched. The CDR3 loop is CASNGGRADGHTDTQYF. The CDR3 nucleotides are TGCGCCAGCAACGGCGGGAGAGCAGACGGACACACAGATACGCAGTATTTT.

The table lists this clonotype with a few counts. The chain carries TRBV3-1 and TRBJ2-1; TRBD1 is a possible D gene (6 bases). There are 18 residues in the CDR3. The germline CDR1 and CDR2 sequences are LGHDT and YNNKEL (reference sequence). V was clipped by 0 bases and J by 2 bases, with 17 bases between them. The CDR3 DNA follows: TGTGCCAGCAGCCAAGAGTATTATCAGGGGTCGGCCTACAATGAGCAGTTCTTC. Protein sequence: CASSQEYYQGSAYNEQFF.

CDR3 loop: CATSRPGADPHGYTF. CDR3 bases: TGTGCCACCAGTCGACCCGGGGCCGACCCTCATGGCTACACCTTC. The chain has TRBV24-1 and TRBJ1-2; TRBD1 is a possible D gene (5 bases). Trimming took off 6 bases at V and 6 bases at J, with 19 bases between the two ends. This CDR3 has 15 residues. CDR1 and CDR2 from the germline V gene are KGHDR and SFDVKD.

This chain connects TRBV19 to TRBJ2-2; 7 nucleotides agree with TRBD1. Unmatched junction bases numbered 3, after V lost 5 bases and J lost 3 bases. The CDR3 is made up of 14 amino acids. Germline values: CDR1 LNHDA, CDR2 SQIVND (reference sequence). CDR3 in DNA: TGTGCCAGTAGTGCCACAGGGGACACCGGGGAGCTGTTTTTT. This codes for CASSATGDTGELFF.

V is TRBV20-1 and J is TRBJ2-7, with 9 bases identical to TRBD1. J gave up 3 bases and V 7 bases, and 19 bases lay outside the gene matches. Germline CDR1 is DFQATT and CDR2 is SNEGSKA (reference sequence). The length of the CDR3 is 17 residues. The CDR3 protein is CSEISSLAGTGIYEQYF. In nucleotides, the CDR3 is TGCAGTGAAATTTCTTCGTTAGCTGGGACAGGGATCTACGAGCAGTACTTC.

This clonotype has ten or more counts. The V call is TRBV20-1, the J call TRBJ2-7, with TRBD2 as a possible D gene (6 bases). CDR3 length: 15 amino acids. The V end was cut by 2 bases, the J end by 1 base, with 15 bases between. Germline V gene lookup returns CDR1 DFQATT and CDR2 SNEGSKA (reference sequence). The CDR3 nucleotides are TGCAGTGCTAGATCCCCTAGCGCTAGATCCTACGAGCAGTACTTC. Amino acid sequence: CSARSPSARSYEQYF.

In the case of this clonotype: At one end the junction does not follow the germline gene, possibly because of a read error. The genes are TRBV28 and TRBJ2-7; TRBD1 matches 8 bases. Germline values: CDR1 MDHEN, CDR2 SYDVKM. This CDR3 spans 16 amino acids. The CDR3 reads CTSSLRGQALPGEQYF. The CDR3 DNA sequence: TGTACCAGCAGTTTAAGGGGACAGGCCCTTCCGGGCGAGCAGTACTTC.

This clonotype was seen only a few times. The chain is built from TRBV6-1 and TRBJ2-7; possibly TRBD2 for D (5 bases). The CDR3 is made up of 13 amino acids. Germline V gene sequence: CDR1 MNHNS, CDR2 SASEGT. Trimming shortened V by 6 bases and J by 6 bases, and 15 bases separated the two germline ends. The CDR3 coding sequence is TGTGCCAGCAGCCGATTACTTGGAGGCGAGCAGTACTTC. It is translated as CASSRLLGGEQYF.

Concerning this clonotype: This may be a read error: a much more frequent sequence differs by one nucleotide. The V and J genes are TRBV5-1 and TRBJ1-4; TRBD1 matches 10 bases. Germline V gene lookup returns CDR1 SGHRS and CDR2 YFSETQ. This CDR3 region has 15 residues. CDR3 sequence: CDSSEGTGVWEKLFF. The CDR3 nucleotides are TGCGACAGCAGCGAGGGGACAGGGGTATGGGAAAAACTGTTTTTT. The full variable domain, with the rest looked up from reference TRBV5-1 and TRBJ1-4, is KAGVTQTPRYLIKTRGQQVTLSCSPISGHRSVSWYQQTPGQGLQFLFEYFSETQRNKGNFPGRFSGRQFSNSRSEMNVSTLELGDSALYLCDSSEGTGVWEKLFFGSGTQLSVL.

This clonotype was seen at least ten times. This chain uses TRBV12-3 or TRBV12-4 with TRBJ1-2; D unclear. The CDR3 is made up of 13 amino acids. The V end was cut by 2 bases, the J end by 8 bases, with 12 bases between. The CDR3 is CASSLSALGGYTF. DNA for the CDR3: TGTGCCAGCAGTTTAAGTGCCCTTGGGGGCTACACCTTC.

Note on this clonotype: This may come from a read error, since a much larger clone is one base off. The chain employs TRBV20-1 and TRBJ2-7; TRBD2 matches at 8 bases. Germline V gene lookup returns CDR1 DFQATT and CDR2 SNEGSKA (reference sequence). The trim removed 6 bases at V and 2 bases at J, leaving 15 bases unmatched. The CDR3 runs to 16 residues. In DNA, the CDR3 is TGCAGTGCCTGGACGTTGGGAATAGCGGGGCCCTACGAGCAGTACTTC. Its translation is CSAWTLGIAGPYEQYF.

This clonotype was detected many times. The chain joins TRBV3-1 to TRBJ2-5, with 8 bases identical to TRBD1. The CDR3 is 14 amino acids. Trimming cost V 4 bases and J 4 bases; bases outside gene matches: 5. The germline V gene encodes CDR1 LGHDT and CDR2 YNNKEL (reference sequence). The CDR3 DNA sequence: TGTGCCAGCAGCCCGAGGACAGGGTTAGAGACCCAGTACTTC. The encoded protein is CASSPRTGLETQYF.

This sequence joins TRBV24-1 and TRBJ1-2; 7 positions match TRBD1. J gave up 7 bases and V 4 bases, and 11 bases lay outside the gene matches. This CDR3 region has 15 residues. Germline CDR1 KGHDR, CDR2 SFDVKD. CDR3 sequence: CATSESDRDTAGYTF. CDR3 bases: TGTGCCACCAGTGAGTCCGACAGGGATACGGCTGGCTACACCTTC.

There are many counts of this clonotype. The chain links TRBV29-1 to TRBJ2-1, with D maybe TRBD2 (5 bases). The CDR3 covers 12 residues. Germline V CDR1 and CDR2: SQVTM, ANQGSEA. The germline V and J ends were trimmed by 7 bases and 13 bases, with 20 bases remaining between them. The CDR3 bases are TGCAGCGCCACCCGGCCCTGGGGAGCTCAGTTCTTC. Protein product: CSATRPWGAQFF.

There are many counts of this clonotype. V and J are TRBV20-1 and TRBJ2-1; a possible D gene is TRBD2 (5 bases). This CDR3 contains 13 residues. With 2 bases removed from V and 8 bases from J, the gap between germline ends came to 13 bases. Looked up from germline, CDR1 is DFQATT and CDR2 is SNEGSKA (reference sequence). Here the CDR3 reads CSARSDPRDEQFF. The DNA for the CDR3 is TGCAGTGCTAGATCGGACCCGAGGGATGAGCAGTTCTTC.

This clonotype occurred a few times. The chain links TRBV12-3 or TRBV12-4 to TRBJ1-1, with 8 bases that match TRBD1. V trimming: 6 bases; J trimming: 11 bases; junction bases outside the gene matches: 17. CDR3 length equals 15 residues. The chain's CDR3 is CASSSSSGGVLVAFF. The CDR3 nucleotides read TGTGCCAGCAGCAGTTCCTCAGGGGGCGTATTGGTGGCTTTCTTT.

CDR3 sequence reads: CATSVNGTISYEQYF. The CDR3 DNA follows: TGTGCCACCAGTGTTAACGGGACCATTTCCTACGAGCAGTACTTC. V and J are TRBV24-1 and TRBJ2-7; possibly TRBD1 or TRBD2 for D (5 bases each). The CDR3 is 15 residues long. The V end lost 5 bases, the J end lost 1 base, and 14 bases lay between the germline ends. The V gene's germline CDR1 is KGHDR and CDR2 SFDVKD.

This sequence joins TRBV7-9 and TRBJ2-5; D is unclear. The CDR3 is made up of 14 amino acids. Germline lookup yields CDR1 SEHNR and CDR2 FQNEAQ (reference sequence). V was trimmed by 4 bases and J by 4 bases, leaving 13 bases between them. The CDR3 coding sequence is TGTGCCAGCAGCTCGCTACCAGGATCAGAGACCCAGTACTTC. Translated: CASSSLPGSETQYF. The entire variable domain, with the rest obtained from reference TRBV7-9 and TRBJ2-5, is as follows: DTGVSQNPRHKITKRGQNVTFRCDPISEHNRLYWYRQTLGQGPEFLTYFQNEAQLEKSRLLSDRFSAERPKGSFSTLEIQRTEQGDSAMYLCASSSLPGSETQYFGPGTRLLVL.

The chain recombines TRBV5-1 with TRBJ1-3, with 10 bases matching TRBD1. The CDR3 runs to 18 residues. V gave up 0 bases and J gave up 0 bases; unmatched junction bases: 6. CDR1 is SGHRS, CDR2 YFSETQ, per germline. CDR3 loop: CASSLGQGARFSGNTIYF. CDR3 sequence (DNA): TGCGCCAGCAGCTTGGGACAGGGGGCCCGGTTCTCTGGAAACACCATATATTTT.

This clonotype was seen more than once but under ten times. V usage is TRBV18 and J usage is TRBJ1-4; 8 nucleotides match TRBD1. Trimming removed 6 bases from V and 5 bases from J; junction bases left unmatched: 8. CDR3 length equals 15 residues. Germline V gene sequence: CDR1 KGHSH, CDR2 LQKENI. This CDR3 reads CASSLQTGENEKLFF. The CDR3 DNA is TGTGCCAGCTCTCTCCAGACAGGGGAGAATGAAAAACTGTTTTTT.

This chain links TRBV28 with TRBJ2-3, with 12 positions matching TRBD2. Trimming removed 6 bases from V and 5 bases from J; junction bases left unmatched: 6. This CDR3 region has 15 residues. Germline CDR1 and CDR2: MDHEN and SYDVKM. CDR3 DNA: TGTGCCAGCAGGACTAGCGGGAGAGTCAGAGATACGCAGTATTTT. Translated: CASRTSGRVRDTQYF.

The chain couples TRBV12-3 or TRBV12-4 to TRBJ2-3, with D possibly matching TRBD2 (6 bases). This CDR3 spans 14 amino acids. V was cut by 6 bases and J by 3 bases, with 13 bases left in between. CDR3 DNA sequence: TGTGCCAGCAGCGTAGGAGGGCCGACAGATACGCAGTATTTT. It codes for CASSVGGPTDTQYF.

This clonotype was counted many times. The rearrangement joins TRBV2 to TRBJ2-3; 9 bases map to TRBD2. Germline lookup yields CDR1 SNHLY and CDR2 FYNNEI. The V and J ends lost 2 bases and 8 bases, in that order; junction bases with no gene match: 11. The CDR3 consists of 16 residues. This chain's CDR3 is CASSEILAGRGFTQYF. The CDR3 region has the DNA TGTGCCAGCAGTGAAATACTAGCGGGCAGGGGATTTACGCAGTATTTT.

This clonotype was counted a few times. The chain recombines TRBV28 with TRBJ1-1; tentative D call: TRBD1 (6 bases). Trimming pared 5 bases from V and 5 bases from J, leaving 18 bases between. This CDR3 spans 15 amino acids. From germline, CDR1 is MDHEN and CDR2 SYDVKM. CDR3 sequence (DNA): TGTGCCAGCAGTAGGAGGGGTGGGGGGCGAACTGAAGCTTTCTTT. Protein sequence: CASSRRGGGRTEAFF.

This clonotype showed up just a few times. The chain has TRBV27 and TRBJ2-7; possibly TRBD2 for D (5 bases). The ends were cut back, 4 bases at V and 1 base at J, with 11 bases in the middle. This CDR3 has 14 residues. The germline V gene has CDR1 MNHEY and CDR2 SMNVEV (reference sequence). CDR3 DNA: TGTGCCAGCAGTTATGCGGGCCAGTCCTACGAGCAGTACTTC. As protein: CASSYAGQSYEQYF.

This clonotype was observed at least ten times. The rearrangement uses TRBV5-5 and TRBJ1-4, with D uncertain. The CDR3 length is 12 residues. The V gene lost 4 bases and the J gene lost 5 bases, with 6 bases spanning the gap. Germline CDR1 and CDR2: SGHKS and YYEKEE (reference sequence). The CDR3 loop reads CASSLGNEKLFF. The CDR3 DNA sequence: TGTGCCAGCAGCCTCGGGAATGAAAAACTGTTTTTT. The variable domain in full, completed from reference TRBV5-5 and TRBJ1-4, reads DAGVTQSPTHLIKTRGQQVTLRCSPISGHKSVSWYQQVLGQGPQFIFQYYEKEERGRGNFPDRFSARQFPNYSSELNVNALLLGDSALYLCASSLGNEKLFFGSGTQLSVL.

This clonotype was counted at least ten times. The V gene is TRBV10-3, the J gene TRBJ2-1, with D perhaps matching TRBD2 (5 bases). V lost 0 bases to trimming and J lost 9 bases, with 12 bases between them. Germline-derived CDR1 and CDR2 are ENHRY and SYGVKD. The CDR3 runs to 14 residues. CDR3 sequence reads: CAISESSLAREQFF. CDR3 coding DNA: TGTGCCATCAGTGAGTCGTCGCTAGCCCGTGAGCAGTTCTTC.

This clonotype was counted many times. The chain employs TRBV29-1 and TRBJ1-4; weak D call: TRBD1 (5 bases). V lost 5 bases, J lost 4 bases, and 17 bases lay in between. CDR3 size: 15 residues. Germline V gene lookup returns CDR1 SQVTM and CDR2 ANQGSEA. This chain's CDR3 is CSVLGDREHNEKLFF. DNA of the CDR3: TGCAGCGTTCTTGGGGACCGGGAGCATAATGAAAAACTGTTTTTT.